A single sample gave rise to the 16 T cell receptor beta chains below, sequenced in a study of cytotoxic CD8 clonotypes in ibrutinib-treated CLL. Assay: immunoSEQ multiplex PCR; the TCRdb copy retains only in-frame clones and omits some. Of about 120,000 clones detected, about 50% appear once; the ten largest clones hold about 40%. The sequencing here drew on PBMCs, taken after 24 months of ibrutinib treatment. The receptors shown here come from a human donor with chronic lymphocytic leukemia.

V gene TRBV18 combines with J gene TRBJ1-2; no reliable D call. Germline CDR1 and CDR2: KGHSH and LQKENI. V dropped 3 bases and J dropped 8 bases, with 13 bases sitting between them. CDR3 length equals 13 residues. The CDR3 sequence: CASSPLPEEGYTF. The CDR3 DNA follows: TGTGCCAGCTCACCCCTCCCCGAGGAGGGCTACACCTTC. Full variable domain (rest looked up from reference TRBV18 and TRBJ1-2): NAGVMQNPRHLVRRRGQEARLRCSPMKGHSHVYWYRQLPEEGLKFMVYLQKENIIDESGMPKERFSAEFPKEGPSILRIQQVVRGDSAAYFCASSPLPEEGYTFGSGTRLTVV.

The rearrangement links TRBV11-3 to TRBJ1-1; TRBD1 matches at 7 bases. The V gene end was trimmed by 5 bases and the J gene end by 6 bases; junction bases not matched to a gene: 9. The CDR3 contains 14 residues. CDR1 and CDR2 (germline): SGHNT, YENEEA. The CDR3 nucleotides are TGTGCCAGCAGCCACTCAACCCAGGGGGCTGAAGCTTTCTTT. It is translated as CASSHSTQGAEAFF. Full variable domain (missing parts from reference TRBV11-3 and TRBJ1-1): EAGVVQSPRYKIIEKKQPVAFWCNPISGHNTLYWYLQNLGQGPELLIRYENEEAVDDSQLPKDRFSAERLKGVDSTLKIQPAELGDSAVYLCASSHSTQGAEAFFGQGTRLTVV.

The chain couples TRBV19 to TRBJ2-4; possibly TRBD1 for D (5 bases). CDR1 and CDR2 (germline): LNHDA, SQIVND (reference sequence). V lost 4 bases, J lost 7 bases, and 17 bases lay in between. There are 15 residues in the CDR3. The CDR3 region is CASSKAQGAMNIQYF. The CDR3 DNA reads TGTGCCAGTAGTAAAGCCCAGGGCGCCATGAACATTCAGTACTTC.

The V call is TRBV9, the J call TRBJ2-2; 7 positions agree with TRBD2. V was pared by 2 bases and J by 4 bases, with 2 bases of the junction left unmatched. Germline-derived CDR1 and CDR2 are SGDLS and YYNGEE. CDR3 length equals 14 residues. CDR3 nucleotide sequence: TGTGCCAGCAGCGTCACTAGCGCCACCGGGGAGCTGTTTTTT. This sequence encodes CASSVTSATGELFF.

This chain connects TRBV27 to TRBJ2-1, with D possibly matching TRBD1 (5 bases). This CDR3 has 19 residues. Between the trimmed V and J ends, which lost 5 bases and 0 bases, there was a span of 23 bases. Per the germline V gene, CDR1 is MNHEY and CDR2 is SMNVEV (reference sequence). The CDR3 protein is CASSLGPGRNPSSYNEQFF. In DNA form, the CDR3 reads TGTGCCAGCAGTCTTGGGCCAGGGCGGAACCCCAGCTCCTACAATGAGCAGTTCTTC.

This clone was detected many times. The genes are TRBV7-9 and TRBJ1-4; D is possibly TRBD1 (5 bases). This CDR3 region has 15 residues. The V end was cut by 3 bases, the J end by 7 bases, with 15 bases between. Looked up from germline, CDR1 is SEHNR and CDR2 is FQNEAQ (reference sequence). The CDR3 here is CASSLGDRESEKLFF. CDR3 nucleotides: TGTGCCAGCAGCTTGGGGGACCGAGAGAGTGAAAAACTGTTTTTT.

For this clone: Distinct nucleotide sequences in the sample also encode this CDR3. The V call is TRBV29-1, the J call TRBJ2-1; D is undetermined. This CDR3 has 11 amino acids. The germline CDR1 and CDR2 sequences are SQVTM and ANQGSEA. Trimming pared 3 bases from V and 5 bases from J, leaving 5 bases between. In DNA form, the CDR3 reads TGCAGCGTTGAGTCAGACAATGAGCAGTTCTTC. It codes for CSVESDNEQFF.

Only a few counts were recorded for this clone. The chain has TRBV29-1 and TRBJ2-7; tentative D call: TRBD1 (6 bases). Germline CDR1 is SQVTM and CDR2 is ANQGSEA. V was shortened by 3 bases and J by 5 bases, with 17 bases between the two germline ends. The CDR3 is 14 residues long. CDR3 loop: CSVDGATGSHEQYF. The CDR3 DNA is TGCAGCGTTGATGGAGCAACAGGGTCCCACGAGCAGTACTTC.

This clone was recorded once. One junction end disagrees with the germline gene, perhaps due to a read error. The chain recombines TRBV7-7 with TRBJ2-7; 7 nucleotides align to TRBD1. The length of the CDR3 is 14 residues. Germline CDR1 SSHAT, CDR2 FNYEAQ (reference sequence). The CDR3: CASSLAQGYGEQYF. DNA for the CDR3: TGTGCTAGCAGCTTAGCACAGGGGTACGGCGAGCAGTACTTC.

The genes are TRBV29-1 and TRBJ2-5; 9 positions match TRBD2. The CDR3 runs 14 residues. Germline values: CDR1 SQVTM, CDR2 ANQGSEA. The J segment lost 5 bases and the V segment lost 5 bases, leaving 9 bases of the junction unmatched. This CDR3 reads CSVLAGTSQETQYF. The CDR3 coding sequence is TGCAGCGTTCTCGCCGGGACTAGCCAGGAGACCCAGTACTTC.

V is TRBV6-1 and J is TRBJ1-5, with a possible D match to TRBD1 (6 bases). Germline V gene data show CDR1 as MNHNS and CDR2 as SASEGT. There are 14 residues in the CDR3. Trimming removed 6 bases at V and 6 bases at J, with 15 bases between. The CDR3 spells CASSERGRGQPQHF. As DNA, the CDR3 is TGTGCCAGCAGCGAACGGGGGCGAGGTCAGCCCCAGCATTTT.

This rearrangement joins TRBV30 to TRBJ1-1, with 8 bases that match TRBD1. Per the germline V gene, CDR1 is GTSNPN and CDR2 is SVGIG (reference sequence). The CDR3 spans 13 residues. V was clipped by 1 base and J by 5 bases; unmatched bases: 3. The CDR3 sequence is CAWSADRGTEAFF. The CDR3, as DNA: TGTGCCTGGAGTGCCGACAGGGGTACTGAAGCTTTCTTT.

This chain joins TRBV30 and TRBJ1-2; unclear D gene. This CDR3 contains 12 residues. CDR1 is GTSNPN, CDR2 SVGIG, per germline (reference sequence). The V end was cut by 1 base, the J end by 8 bases, with 11 bases between. For the CDR3, the DNA is TGTGCCTGGAGTGGAGCGACTGGAGGCTACACCTTC. It specifies CAWSGATGGYTF. Filled out from reference TRBV30 and TRBJ1-2, the complete variable domain reads SQTIHQWPATLVQPVGSPLSLECTVEGTSNPNLYWYRQAAGRGLQLLFYSVGIGQISSEVPQNLSASRPQDRQFILSSKKLLLSDSGFYLCAWSGATGGYTFGSGTRLTVV.

This clone was recorded only once. The chain employs TRBV7-2 and TRBJ2-5; 8 bases fit TRBD2. With V trimmed by 2 bases and J by 4 bases, 6 bases remained unmatched. The CDR3 spans 15 residues. CDR1 and CDR2 (germline): SGHTA, FQGNSA. Written as DNA, the CDR3 is TGTGCCAGCAGCTTAATGTCGGGGGGGCGAGAGACCCAGTACTTC. The encoded protein is CASSLMSGGRETQYF.

This clone appeared many times. The genes are TRBV7-2 and TRBJ2-7; TRBD2 agrees at 10 bases. The trim removed 3 bases at V and 6 bases at J, leaving 8 bases unmatched. CDR3 size: 15 residues. The germline V gene encodes CDR1 SGHTA and CDR2 FQGNSA. The CDR3 region is CASSFAVIAGGEQYF. CDR3 in DNA: TGTGCCAGCAGCTTTGCCGTGATAGCGGGGGGCGAGCAGTACTTC.

This clone showed up just a few times. J is TRBJ2-1 and V is TRBV9; a possible D gene is TRBD2 (6 bases). Trimming stripped 0 bases from V and 9 bases from J, with 7 bases between. The CDR3 is 12 amino acids. Per germline, CDR1 SGDLS and CDR2 YYNGEE. DNA for the CDR3: TGTGCCAGCAGCGTAGGCGGGACTGAGCAGTTCTTC. Its protein is CASSVGGTEQFF.